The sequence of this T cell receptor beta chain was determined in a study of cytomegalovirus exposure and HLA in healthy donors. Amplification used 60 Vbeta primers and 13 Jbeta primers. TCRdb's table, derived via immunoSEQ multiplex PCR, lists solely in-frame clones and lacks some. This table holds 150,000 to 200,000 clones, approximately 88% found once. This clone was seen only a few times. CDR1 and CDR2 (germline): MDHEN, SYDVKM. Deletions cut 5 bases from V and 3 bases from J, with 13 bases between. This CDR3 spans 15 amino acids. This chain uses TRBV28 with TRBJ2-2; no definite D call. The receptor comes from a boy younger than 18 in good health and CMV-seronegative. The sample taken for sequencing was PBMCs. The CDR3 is CASSRSTPHTGELFF. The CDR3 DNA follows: TGTGCCAGCAGTAGATCGACACCGCACACCGGGGAGCTGTTTTTT.